This T cell receptor beta chain was recovered during a study of T cells in narcolepsy (dated by TCRdb to 2017 to 2018). General notes on the study: Healthy control donors were enrolled in the study alongside patients who had narcolepsy type 1 or type 2 (NT1, NT2). To look for autoreactive T cells in narcolepsy patients that target self-antigens of hypocretin neurons (hypocretin, TRIB2), the study used TCR Vbeta sequencing to follow clonotypes in blood and CSF. General findings and caveats noted by the study authors: No sequences matching autoreactive T cell clones were present in some of the blood memory CD4+ repertoires from patients and controls. In plots comparing CSF and blood CD4+ T cell clonotypes from the same patient, HCRT-specific and TRIB2-specific autoreactive clonotypes were highlighted. Autoreactive clonotypes were reported to be detected serially in the blood of the same patients and of different patients, but not in the blood of healthy controls. Patients and controls had similar numbers of sequenced blood memory CD4+ clonotypes, with averages of approximately 40,000 in patients and 30,000 to 35,000 in controls.

The library was produced with the immunoSEQ multiplex PCR assay. TCRdb obtained this table from immuneACCESS and retained in-frame rearrangements with V and J assigned. These tables miss some clones; where compared with another copy, unresolved V genes account for less than half of the shortfall, and the remainder is unexplained. The sample profile shows around 30,000 clones; around three quarters of them were found once. The ten largest make up roughly 3.5% of the sample. Deletion took 2 bases off V and 7 bases off J, with a span of 6 bases between the germline ends. Its CDR3 holds 12 amino acids, cysteine through phenylalanine. The DNA shown is the 36-base CDR3, in frame from base 1. The germline V gene sets CDR1 to ENHRY and CDR2 to SYGVKD. Only one count was recorded for this clone. Its antigen specificity is not known. Base qualities are not provided; no much larger clone lies one nucleotide away. Other DNA sequences from this sample encode an identical CDR3 as well.

For TCR Vbeta sequencing, memory CD4+ T cells were sorted ex vivo from the peripheral blood of narcolepsy patients and healthy controls. The sequenced sample consisted of memory (CD45RA-) CD4+ T cells from blood. This specimen's cell subset or site label, per the study, means: memory T cells sorted ex vivo from peripheral blood. The rearrangement joined TRBV10-3 to TRBJ2-4; the D gene is unclear. The receptor was derived from a human donor in good health. The nucleotides are TGTGCCATCAGTGAGACAGTCAACATTCAGTACTTC. This gives the protein CAISETVNIQYF.